Each of the 19 T cell receptor beta chains below was sequenced from the same sample in a study of prognosis after radiotherapy for stage I lung cancer. The TCR beta CDR3 region was amplified from genomic DNA, with two rounds of multiplex PCR being used for the amplification. First-round PCR, the initial amplification, used primers specific to each TRBV and TRBJ gene. TCRdb recomputed calls from the multiplex PCR reads with MiXCR, one row per CDR3 protein. Of roughly 17,000 distinct CDR3 sequences in the sample, approximately 30% were seen once. The material sequenced was PBMCs, taken before or after stereotactic body radiation therapy (not recorded which). Every receptor here comes from a donor aged 50 or older with non-small cell lung cancer.

This clonotype came up many times. The gene calls are TRBV19 and TRBJ1-5; a weak D match, TRBD1 (5 bases). The CDR3 runs to 13 residues. Deletions cut 2 bases from V and 7 bases from J, with 9 bases between. Germline V gene lookup returns CDR1 LNHDA and CDR2 SQIVND (reference sequence). The DNA of the CDR3 is TGTGCCAGTAGTATATTAAGGGGCCAGCCCCAGCATTTT. Translated: CASSILRGQPQHF.

In this sample, this clonotype turned up many times. The chain uses TRBV28 and TRBJ1-1, with 7 bases fitting TRBD1. V shed 2 bases, J shed 10 bases, and the junction held 13 bases outside the gene matches. CDR1 is MDHEN and CDR2 is SYDVKM in the germline V gene. The CDR3 is made up of 15 amino acids. The CDR3 region has the DNA TGTGCCAGCAGTTTACAGGGGGGCGAGGGACGGAGAGCTTTCTTT. Translation: CASSLQGGEGRRAFF.

This clonotype was picked up one time. Because it lacks the conserved phenylalanine or tryptophan at the end, this CDR3 is likely a read error. The CDR3 DNA follows: TGCAGTGCTAGACGACCCCAGTTGCGGATGAACACTGAAGCTTTCCTT. Translated, it gives CSARRPQLRMNTEAFL. V and J are TRBV20-1 and TRBJ1-1; unclear D gene. V was shortened by 2 bases and J by 0 bases, with 16 bases between the two germline ends. Germline values: CDR1 DFQATT, CDR2 SNEGSKA (reference sequence). This CDR3 contains 16 residues.

This clonotype was detected ten times or more. V gene TRBV2 combines with J gene TRBJ2-2; D perhaps matches TRBD1 (8 bases). Germline CDR1 reads SNHLY; CDR2 reads FYNNEI. Trimming left V 4 bases short and J 7 bases short, with 16 bases between. The CDR3 is 15 amino acids. Here the CDR3 DNA reads TGTGCCAGCAGTGTTTGGACAGGGAGGGACGGGGAGCTGTTTTTT. It encodes CASSVWTGRDGELFF.

At least ten counts were recorded for this clonotype. The V and J genes are TRBV20-1 and TRBJ1-1; D gene unclear. Germline assignment: CDR1 DFQATT and CDR2 SNEGSKA (reference sequence). The CDR3 totals 14 residues. V lost 1 base to trimming and J lost 3 bases, with 12 bases between them. This CDR3 reads CSARAGWADTEAFF. The CDR3 nucleotides are TGCAGTGCTAGAGCTGGGTGGGCGGACACTGAAGCTTTCTTT.

This clonotype is labeled as medium-sized. CDR3 in DNA: TGTGCCACCAGCAGAGATCGGGGGGATGAGCAGTTCTTC. Protein sequence: CATSRDRGDEQFF. This chain uses TRBV15 with TRBJ2-1, with 7 positions matching TRBD2. Germline V lookup: CDR1 LNHNV, CDR2 YYDKDF (reference sequence). Trimming at V came to 0 bases and at J to 8 bases, leaving 1 base not matched to a gene. CDR3 size: 13 residues.

This clonotype was counted many times. The J gene is TRBJ2-7, the V gene TRBV12-3 or TRBV12-4; D gene unclear. The CDR3 sequence is 12 residues long. The V and J ends lost 6 bases and 4 bases respectively, with 10 bases between them. CDR3 region: CASSPNLYEQYF. For the CDR3, the DNA is TGTGCCAGCAGCCCGAACCTGTACGAGCAGTACTTC.

Details on this clonotype: It differs at one base from a far larger clone, so likely a read error. The chain employs TRBV27 and TRBJ2-7; 15 nucleotides align to TRBD2. This CDR3 is 18 amino acids long. Germline lookup yields CDR1 MNHEY and CDR2 SMNVEV (reference sequence). CDR3 nucleotides: TGTTCCAGCAGGGCGACCGGGACTAGCGGGAGGCGCAGCTACGAGCAGTACTTC. Its translation: CSSRATGTSGRRSYEQYF.

The sample holds many counts of this clonotype. The chain uses TRBV6-5 and TRBJ2-1, with D unresolved. The germline gives CDR1 MNHEY, CDR2 SVGAGI. V lost 2 bases and J 9 bases, leaving 14 bases between the germline ends. The CDR3 extends over 14 amino acids. The CDR3 spells CASSYDAGFSEQFF. CDR3 nucleotide sequence: TGTGCCAGCAGTTACGACGCAGGCTTCAGTGAGCAGTTCTTC.

This clonotype was observed at least ten times. The chain employs TRBV5-4 and TRBJ1-1; TRBD1 aligns across 8 bases. The CDR3 has 13 residues. The V gene's germline CDR1 is SGHNT and CDR2 YYREEE (reference sequence). V gave up 4 bases and J gave up 4 bases; unmatched junction bases: 3. The CDR3 here is CASSHTGGTEAFF. DNA of the CDR3: TGTGCCAGCAGCCATACAGGGGGCACTGAAGCTTTCTTT.

Points on this clonotype: It differs at one base from a far larger clone, so likely a read error. The rearrangement links TRBV7-9 to TRBJ2-1; weak D call: TRBD1 (6 bases). This CDR3 region has 17 residues. Germline CDR1 is SEHNR and CDR2 is FQNEAQ (reference sequence). The V end lost 1 base, the J end lost 7 bases, and 20 bases lay between the germline ends. Here the CDR3 DNA reads TGTGCCAGCAGCTTAGTTCTAACCAATTTGGGGGCAAATGAGCAGTTCTTC. Translating gives CASSLVLTNLGANEQFF.

In its sample, this clonotype was seen many times. V is TRBV20-1 and J is TRBJ2-3, with D tentatively TRBD2 (5 bases). This CDR3 spans 16 amino acids. The V and J ends lost 0 bases and 0 bases respectively, with 13 bases between them. Per the germline V gene, CDR1 is DFQATT and CDR2 is SNEGSKA (reference sequence). In DNA form, the CDR3 reads TGCAGTGCTAGAGATCAGGCGGGCTATAGCACAGATACGCAGTATTTT. Its translation is CSARDQAGYSTDTQYF.

There are many counts of this clonotype. The V gene is TRBV28, the J gene TRBJ1-1; TRBD1 matches 8 bases. Germline CDR1 and CDR2: MDHEN and SYDVKM. V trimming: 6 bases; J trimming: 4 bases; junction bases outside the gene matches: 10. The CDR3 contains 15 residues. The CDR3 loop is CASRDDRGLSTEAFF. CDR3 nucleotide sequence: TGTGCCAGCAGAGACGACAGGGGACTGAGCACTGAAGCTTTCTTT.

On this clonotype: Relative to the germline gene, one junction end is altered; a read error may explain this. The chain carries TRBV20-1 and TRBJ1-1; D is ambiguous. The length of the CDR3 is 14 residues. The V gene's germline CDR1 is DFQATT and CDR2 SNEGSKA (reference sequence). The CDR3 bases are TGCAGTGCTACTATTCCCGGGCGGGAAACTGAAGATTTCTTT. It translates to CSATIPGRETEDFF.

This clonotype was counted at least ten times. The chain combines TRBV10-3 with TRBJ1-5, with a weak D call TRBD1 (5 bases). Trimming removed 2 bases at V and 2 bases at J, with 10 bases between. The CDR3 has 15 amino acids. In germline, CDR1 is ENHRY, CDR2 SYGVKD. The CDR3 nucleotides are TGTGCCATCAGTGAGAGGACACAAGGCAATCAGCCCCAGCATTTT. Protein: CAISERTQGNQPQHF.

On this clonotype: Germline and junction disagree at one end, which may indicate a read error. The V call is TRBV15, the J call TRBJ2-7; D is uncertain. The CDR3 extends over 13 amino acids. Germline-derived CDR1 and CDR2 are LNHNV and YYDKDF (reference sequence). This chain's CDR3 is CATIRVSLEEQYF. CDR3 coding DNA: TGTGCCACCATCAGAGTGTCATTGGAAGAGCAGTACTTC. Combining the CDR3 with reference TRBV15 and TRBJ2-7 gives the whole variable domain DAMVIQNPRYQVTQFGKPVTLSCSQTLNHNVMYWYQQKSSQAPKLLFHYYDKDFNNEADTPDNFQSRRPNTSFCFLDIRSPGLGDTAMYLCATIRVSLEEQYFGPGTRLTVT.

This clonotype was counted many times. The chain uses TRBV19 and TRBJ1-1; the D gene is possibly TRBD1 (6 bases). CDR1 is LNHDA, CDR2 SQIVND, per germline (reference sequence). The CDR3 extends over 14 amino acids. V lost 6 bases to trimming and J lost 1 base, with 12 bases between them. CDR3 DNA sequence: TGTGCCAGTAGAACCAGGGGTCGGAACACTGAAGCTTTCTTT. This translates into CASRTRGRNTEAFF.

This clonotype counts as medium-sized. The chain couples TRBV5-1 to TRBJ2-7; D unclear. The length of the CDR3 is 13 residues. CDR1 is SGHRS, CDR2 YFSETQ, per germline. V was cut by 1 base and J by 1 base, with 6 bases left in between. The CDR3 DNA reads as TGCGCCAGCAGCTTGCCTCCTTCCTACGAGCAGTACTTC. Translation gives CASSLPPSYEQYF.

This clonotype was counted at least ten times. CDR3 residues: CASSEEMYGYTF. The DNA for the CDR3 is TGTGCCAGCAGCGAGGAGATGTATGGCTACACCTTC. V usage is TRBV7-2 and J usage is TRBJ1-2; D is ambiguous. Germline V gene lookup returns CDR1 SGHTA and CDR2 FQGNSA. V was cut by 5 bases and J by 5 bases, with 9 bases left in between. The CDR3 is 12 residues long.